This T cell receptor beta chain was sequenced in a study of blood T cell repertoires in COVID-19. Study-level information: PBMCs, B-cell-depleted T cells, or T cells were the source of the cDNA or gDNA that made up the material.

Produced via immunoSEQ multiplex PCR; TCRdb's table is partial and in-frame only. The table shows 250,000 to 300,000 clones, with more than 65% occurring only once. Per the germline V gene, CDR1 is MNHEY and CDR2 is SVGAGI. Trimming shortened V by 5 bases and J by 6 bases, and 13 bases separated the two germline ends. The CDR3 runs 13 residues. This clone has a handful of counts. The chain links TRBV6-5 to TRBJ1-1; D is unclear. The origin of this receptor is a woman between 18 and 30 years old with acute or convalescent COVID-19. The sequenced material came from peripheral blood. As DNA, the CDR3 is TGTGCCAGCAGTCTAAGAGGGATCTCTGAAGCTTTCTTT. Translated: CASSLRGISEAFF.